The 2 T cell receptor beta chains below come from one sample, sequenced in a study of T cell responses to AZD1222 COVID-19 vaccine. Here immunoSEQ multiplex PCR was the method, and the copy in TCRdb shows in-frame clones only, minus some. The repertoire includes about 160,000 clones, 85% to 95% of them detected once, and roughly 5.5% sits in the top ten. Material: peripheral blood, obtained 28 days after the second AZD1222 dose. These TCRs come from an adult who received the AZD1222 COVID-19 vaccine.

V is TRBV5-4 and J is TRBJ2-2, with 10 positions matching TRBD1. Germline-derived CDR1 and CDR2 are SGHNT and YYREEE (reference sequence). There are 14 residues in the CDR3. Germline trimming cut 5 bases from V and 5 bases from J; bases unmatched to any gene: 3. CDR3 residues: CASRPGQGTGELFF. The CDR3 region has the DNA TGTGCCAGCAGACCGGGACAGGGGACCGGGGAGCTGTTTTTT.

Details on this clone: The sample contains more than one DNA sequence encoding this CDR3. This chain connects TRBV19 to TRBJ2-5, with TRBD2 as a possible D gene (5 bases). V shed 1 base and J shed 5 bases, with 5 bases lying between them. Germline values: CDR1 LNHDA, CDR2 SQIVND (reference sequence). This CDR3 contains 12 residues. In DNA form, the CDR3 reads TGTGCCAGTAGTATAGGAGGGGAGACCCAGTACTTC. Translation gives CASSIGGETQYF.